The 8 T cell receptor beta chains listed next were all sequenced from one sample in a study of blood T cell repertoires in COVID-19. Produced via immunoSEQ multiplex PCR; TCRdb's table is partial and in-frame only. The sample shows tens of thousands of clones, 80% to 90% of them seen only once. The sample comprised peripheral blood. Receptor source: a woman aged 80 or older with active or convalescent COVID-19.

The chain carries TRBV24-1 and TRBJ2-1; the D gene is possibly TRBD2 (6 bases). This CDR3 contains 16 residues. Germline loops: CDR1 KGHDR, CDR2 SFDVKD. Trimming took 2 bases from V and 3 from J, leaving 13 bases between them. CDR3 sequence: CATSDSTGDHYNEQFF. CDR3 sequence (DNA): TGTGCCACCAGTGATTCCACGGGGGACCACTACAATGAGCAGTTCTTC.

The CDR3: CASSPGDRGAGNTIYF. In DNA, the CDR3 is TGCGCCAGCAGCCCTGGCGACAGGGGAGCTGGAAACACCATATATTTT. The J gene is TRBJ1-3, the V gene TRBV5-1; 8 positions match TRBD1. The CDR3 runs 16 residues. The germline V gene has CDR1 SGHRS and CDR2 YFSETQ. The junction had 8 bases not matched to a gene; V was cut back by 4 bases and J by 2 bases.

This clone was observed a single time. J is TRBJ2-2 and V is TRBV2; 10 positions match TRBD2. The V gene's germline CDR1 is SNHLY and CDR2 FYNNEI. CDR3 length: 15 amino acids. V dropped 3 bases and J dropped 5; count of bases not matched to a gene: 3. Here the CDR3 reads CASSERTSGTGELFF. The CDR3 coding sequence is TGTGCCAGCAGTGAGAGGACTAGCGGAACCGGGGAGCTGTTTTTT.

This clone was seen once. The chain joins TRBV3-1 (or the pseudogene TRBV3-2) to TRBJ1-6; D not certain. The CDR3 runs to 14 residues. Germline values: CDR1 LGHDT, CDR2 YNNKEL (reference sequence). V was trimmed by 6 bases and J by 7 bases, leaving 13 bases between them. The CDR3 region has the DNA TGTGCCAGCAGTCGTGGCATTCCGAATTCACCCCTCCACTTT. Translation: CASSRGIPNSPLHF.

This chain uses TRBV28 with TRBJ2-2, with 7 bases that match TRBD1. The CDR3 runs 14 residues. Per the germline V gene, CDR1 is MDHEN and CDR2 is SYDVKM. Germline trimming cut 7 bases from V and 6 bases from J; bases unmatched to any gene: 8. CDR3 sequence reads: CASTTGAVAGELFF. As DNA, the CDR3 is TGTGCCAGCACCACAGGGGCCGTCGCCGGGGAGCTGTTTTTT. Full variable domain (missing parts from reference TRBV28 and TRBJ2-2): DVKVTQSSRYLVKRTGEKVFLECVQDMDHENMFWYRQDPGLGLRLIYFSYDVKMKEKGDIPEGYSVSREKKERFSLILESASTNQTSMYLCASTTGAVAGELFFGEGSRLTVL.

This chain joins TRBV28 and TRBJ1-3; 7 bases map to TRBD1. Germline loops: CDR1 MDHEN, CDR2 SYDVKM. The CDR3 covers 16 residues. The junction had 6 bases not matched to a gene; V was cut back by 4 bases and J by 0 bases. CDR3 nucleotide sequence: TGTGCCAGCAGTTCCCCGGGACAGCTCTCTGGAAACACCATATATTTT. This gives the protein CASSSPGQLSGNTIYF.

The chain recombines TRBV5-1 with TRBJ2-7; a weak D match, TRBD2 (5 bases). The CDR3 is made up of 12 amino acids. Germline CDR1 reads SGHRS; CDR2 reads YFSETQ. Trimming removed 4 bases at V and 0 bases at J, with 5 bases between. The CDR3 bases are TGCGCCAGCAGCGGGAGCTCCTACGAGCAGTACTTC. Protein sequence: CASSGSSYEQYF.

A single count supports this clone. The chain couples TRBV3-1 (or the pseudogene TRBV3-2) to TRBJ2-2; TRBD1 might be the D (5 bases). CDR3 length: 14 residues. With 6 bases removed from V and 2 bases from J, the gap between germline ends came to 10 bases. Per germline, CDR1 LGHDT and CDR2 YNNKEL (reference sequence). The CDR3 DNA sequence: TGTGCCAGCAGAGTTAGGGGTAACACCGGGGAGCTGTTTTTT. It codes for CASRVRGNTGELFF.